This T cell receptor (beta chain) was captured by sequencing in a study of cytomegalovirus exposure and HLA in healthy donors (dated 2017 in TCRdb). Looking at the study overall: An earlier analysis of 550 to 700 of the donors reported approximately 290 Gb of sequence data and 100 million to 130 million unique TCR beta sequences from approximately 180 million T cells. The study used immunosequencing to profile the T cell repertoires of approximately 650 subjects and linked those repertoires to cytomegalovirus serostatus. All discovery cohort repertoires had been generated on a single sequencing platform. Donor age, sex, ethnicity and CMV serostatus were collected together with the repertoire data. In a later genetic analysis, genome-wide SNP genotypes for about 65% of the roughly 700 donors were used, and that subset was treated as a discovery cohort. Approximately 330 gigabases of sequencing data and roughly 80 million unique TCR sequences made up an early release that covered some 640 HLA-typed donors. In addition to the first cohort of around 670 subjects, a separate validation cohort of 100 to 150 different subjects was used. Across approximately 400 genotyped donors of the cohort, an average of approximately 220,000 unique TCR beta nucleotide sequences per donor were sequenced, and around 20% of those sequences were non-productive. The study aimed to test whether cataloging public T cell receptors could reveal signatures of past pathogen exposure. Typing coverage varied by locus: roughly 629-630 donors for A, B, C, DRB1 and DQB1; roughly 560 for DQA1; more than 600 for DPA1; 450 to 480 for DPB1. Rather than drawing on any new phenotypic data, the later analysis identified candidate immune exposures from TCR beta sequences and the way those sequences occurred across donors. To study patterns of TCR occurrence, a later analysis re-analyzed previously published TCR beta repertoires from hundreds of donors and added high-resolution HLA genotyping. To predict cytomegalovirus infection status, the study combined high-throughput TCR immunosequencing, statistical association of individual TCRs with disease status, and machine learning. Because of strong linkage in the cohort, a handful of DR-DQ haplotypes were treated as single units for association and clustering. An earlier analysis of roughly 600 of the donors used high-throughput TCR beta sequencing to judge whether each TCR beta V gene segment behaved as functional or pseudogenic. HLA typing included class I and class II loci at four-digit resolution. The genetic ancestry cluster associated with self-reported Caucasian donors included approximately 85% of the 350 to 500 genotyped donors.

Remarks on this clone: It lacks a known antigen. Nothing much larger sits one base from this clone, and base qualities are not available.

Broader findings and caveats from the paper: According to the authors, the approach could potentially be generalized to other disease states and immunological phenotypes. When HLA alleles, especially DR and DQ, strongly co-occurred, TCR associations were difficult to assign to individual alleles. In a later analysis, HLA-associated TCR beta chains were found to be more clonally expanded and to have lower generation probabilities than equally common non-associated chains. The classifier was reported to diagnose cytomegalovirus status with high specificity and sensitivity in both the original and validation cohorts. A later analysis found that TCR association rates varied across HLA loci, with DRB1 alleles showing the most associated TCRs and HLA-C alleles the fewest. A cluster of highly shared sequence variants was judged likely to represent a technical artifact of the sequencing pipeline. Compared with the 666-donor mean, donors in an Asian-associated ancestry cluster had fewer N-insertions in productive TCRs, according to a later genetic analysis. Most CMV-associated TCR beta chains appeared to be HLA-restricted in a later analysis, and the HLA associations seemed to be driven largely by CMV exposure. For the cohort, immune exposure information was limited to CMV serostatus. This cohort had only TCR beta chains sequenced, and the lack of alpha or paired-chain data limited which features could be detected. Roughly 15 rarely observed V segments, including chromosome 9 orphons, were excluded from the earlier analysis of about 600 of the donors because counts were too low. Because the 87-base-pair reads could not distinguish some IMGT-functional V segments, including TRBV6-2 and TRBV6-3, those segments were excluded. Three of the identified cytomegalovirus-associated TCR beta chains were confirmed in vitro to be specific for cytomegalovirus antigens. In the study, 150 to 200 TCR beta chains were listed as associated with cytomegalovirus. A further reported finding was that TCR beta sequences accurately predicted the HLA-A and HLA-B alleles for most subjects in the first cohort. An association between a missense DCLRE1C variant and V-gene and J-gene trimming of TCR beta chains was found in a later genetic analysis and replicated in an independent cohort. Linkage disequilibrium might explain the correlated functional status among segregating V segments, but an unknown experimental factor could not be ruled out. Because HLA typing was unavailable for some donors at each locus, only the typed subset was used in association tests. Most TCR sequences were seen in very few donors, while some public TCRs were found in many individuals. At a false discovery rate of 0.05, a later analysis linked 16,951 TCR beta sequences to specific HLA alleles. An earlier analysis of 450 to 750 of the donors showed that most TCR beta V segments appeared in productive rearrangements either about 90% or about 30% of the time, which broadly matched IMGT annotations. Several of the top co-occurrence clusters appeared to be linked to parvovirus B19, influenza, CMV and Epstein-Barr virus, according to a later analysis. Roughly uniform sequencing depth across donors was assumed in presence/absence analyses, although this assumption may not hold.

The junction shows trimming of 7 bases on V and 7 bases on J, and the gene matches do not reach 12 bases of it. Taken from cysteine to phenylalanine, the CDR3 has 15 residues. Only the CDR3 part of the read is kept: 45 bases, read in frame from the first base. The germline V gene gives CDR1 as MDHEN and CDR2 as SYDVKM. The cohort comprised under 700 healthy bone marrow donors. Cohort members were all nominally healthy when sampled, although unrecorded immune exposures were likely present. The donor was CMV seronegative and belonged to the group of more than 300 seronegative cohort members. Each donor provided a peripheral blood sample, and peripheral blood mononuclear cells were used for TCR beta sequencing. Genomic DNA extraction from the blood cell samples was performed with the Qiagen DNeasy Blood Extraction Kit. Receptor amplification or capture employed the immunoSEQ multiplex PCR assay. The multiplex PCR relied on a mix of 60 forward primers for TCR Vbeta segments and 13 reverse primers for TCR Jbeta segments. The CDR3 region of rearranged TCR beta genes was amplified from genomic DNA by a multiplex PCR assay. Amplified TCR beta libraries were sequenced as 87-base-pair reads on the Illumina HiSeq System. In the authors' own workflow: A later analysis counted about 82 million unique TCR beta chains across the 666 repertoires, and 10 million to 12 million of these chains were shared by at least two donors. To remove PCR and sequencing errors, raw reads were error-corrected and collapsed into unique sequences using a nearest-neighbor algorithm that merged closely related sequences. CDR3 sequences were aligned to IMGT reference sequences to assign V, D and J gene segments. For a sequence to be retained, a match of at least six nucleotides to both a V gene segment and a J gene segment was required. A rearrangement was called productive if the CDR3 had no stop codons and remained in frame with V and J, and every other rearrangement was called non-productive. CDR3 was defined according to IMGT convention as the region running from the second conserved V-encoded cysteine to the conserved J-encoded phenylalanine. The earlier analysis of about 530 of the donors excluded any sequence lacking an unambiguous match to a single V gene segment. An earlier analysis of a few hundred of the donors classified V segments as functional when productive rearrangements were above 56.7% and as segregating when the standard deviation between donors was above 5%. A statistical classification framework was built to diagnose cytomegalovirus status from the catalog of TCR beta chain sequences. In a later analysis, TCR nucleotide sequences were compared against IMGT/GENE-DB human TR gene sequences so that V and J genes could be assigned. Using the TCRdist pipeline, a later analysis assigned CDR3 sequences along with most-parsimonious VDJ recombination scenarios. In a later analysis, every TCR beta chain was defined by the combination of its CDR3 amino acid sequence and its V-gene family, and reads without a unique V-gene family were dropped. A later analysis removed 592 highly shared, low-generation-probability nucleotide sequences to deal with suspected cross-contamination and a sequencing artifact. For each public chain, a later analysis derived a clonal expansion index from normalized ranks of inferred template counts within each repertoire. In a later analysis, generation probabilities were computed using a VDJ recombination model fitted to out-of-frame rearrangements, and the results were checked against IGoR. In a later analysis, TCR-TCR, TCR-HLA and TCR-CMV co-occurrence was scored with hypergeometric tests, and a repertoire-size bias correction was applied to TCR pairs. A later analysis estimated false discovery rates by permuting HLA or CMV assignments 20 times. In a later analysis, co-occurring TCRs were grouped using DBSCAN, with TCRdist sequence similarity added in when clustering inside HLA-allele-positive subsets. For co-occurrence clustering, repertoires with fewer than 30,000 or more than 120,000 public chains were excluded, along with several repertoires with anomalous nucleotide sharing. TCRdb holds this immuneACCESS table with in-frame rearrangements only. Some clones are missing; in checked studies, unresolved V genes explain under half, and the rest has no known cause. V, J and clone size are taken as reported in that table, and D and trimming were inferred from the DNA itself. The sample profile shows approximately 110,000 clones; approximately 84% of them were found once. The top ten clonotypes cover 0.24% of the sample.

Here the chain combines TRBV28 and TRBJ1-5; TRBD1 lines up with 8 middle nucleotides. The sample was PBMCs. This clonotype originated in a man in his fifties or sixties in good health and CMV-seronegative. The bases are TGTGCCAGCACCTTCCGAACAGGGGGTTTCCAGCCCCAGCATTTT. Its coded protein is CASTFRTGGFQPQHF.